Reported below is one T cell receptor beta chain. Documented treatment: some 20 received Ad26.COV2.S at low or high dose, single or two shots; several received placebo; per-sample allocation not given. Material that was analyzed had been drawn on day 63 after the first vaccine or placebo injection. Profiling relied on immunoSEQ multiplex PCR, and the TCRdb table lists in-frame clones only, not all of them. The table shows 410,000 or so clones, with over 75% occurring only once. These data come from a study of Ad26.COV2.S vaccination and SARS-CoV-2 variants. Study-level background: Doses of Ad26.COV2.S were injected into muscle once or twice, 56 days apart.

This material consisted of peripheral blood, taken in a trial of Ad26.COV2.S vaccine versus placebo. The receptor was isolated from a person aged 18 to 59 who received the Ad26.COV2.S COVID-19 vaccine or a placebo.

CDR3 nucleotide sequence: TGTGCCAGCAGTTACCTCTCGAATGGGGCCTACGAGCAGTACTTC. This codes for CASSYLSNGAYEQYF. The V call is TRBV6-5, the J call TRBJ2-7; D not resolved. Trimming cost V 2 bases and J 2 bases, with 13 bases left between them. Germline CDR1 and CDR2: MNHEY and SVGAGI. The CDR3 extends over 15 amino acids.